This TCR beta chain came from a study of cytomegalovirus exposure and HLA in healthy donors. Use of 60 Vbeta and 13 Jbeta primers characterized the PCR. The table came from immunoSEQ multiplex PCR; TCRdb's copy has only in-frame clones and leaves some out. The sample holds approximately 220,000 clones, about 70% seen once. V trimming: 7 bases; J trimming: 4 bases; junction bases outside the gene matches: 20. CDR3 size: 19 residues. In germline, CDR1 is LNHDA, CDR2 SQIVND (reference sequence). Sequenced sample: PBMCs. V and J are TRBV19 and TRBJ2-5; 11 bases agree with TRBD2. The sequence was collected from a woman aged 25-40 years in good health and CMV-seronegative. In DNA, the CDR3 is TGTGCCAGTAATACTTTCACATCTTCGGTGCTAGCGGGAGGAGAGACCCAGTACTTC. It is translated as CASNTFTSSVLAGGETQYF.